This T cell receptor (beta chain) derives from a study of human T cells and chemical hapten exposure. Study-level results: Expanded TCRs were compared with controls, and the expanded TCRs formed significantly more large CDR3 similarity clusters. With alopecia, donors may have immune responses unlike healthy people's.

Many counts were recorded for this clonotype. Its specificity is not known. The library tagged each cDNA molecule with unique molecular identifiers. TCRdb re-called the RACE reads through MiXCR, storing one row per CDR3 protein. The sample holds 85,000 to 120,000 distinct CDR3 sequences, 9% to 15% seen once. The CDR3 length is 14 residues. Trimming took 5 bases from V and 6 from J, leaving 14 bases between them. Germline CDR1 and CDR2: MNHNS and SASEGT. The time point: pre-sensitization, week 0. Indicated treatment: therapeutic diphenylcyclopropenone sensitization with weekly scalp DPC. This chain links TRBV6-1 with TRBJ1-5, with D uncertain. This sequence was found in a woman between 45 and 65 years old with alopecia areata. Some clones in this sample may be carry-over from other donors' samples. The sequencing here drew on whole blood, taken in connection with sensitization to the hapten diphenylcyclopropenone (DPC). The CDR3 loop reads CASSFAGEGQPQHF. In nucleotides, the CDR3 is TGTGCCAGCAGTTTCGCCGGGGAAGGTCAGCCCCAGCATTTT.